These 20 T cell receptor beta chains came from one sample sequenced in a study of T cells in Graves' hyperthyroidism and ophthalmopathy (dated by TCRdb to the late 2010s). The library was obtained by multiplex PCR. The sequencer was an Illumina HiSeq 2000. Amplification of TCR beta CDR3 regions was carried out from RNA transcripts. For the first round of RT-PCR on the TCR CDR3, the HTBI primer set was used together with the Qiagen OneStep RT-PCR kit. TCRdb trimmed public reads at Q25 via fastp, called clones via MiXCR and kept in-frame beta chains. Every entry covers one CDR3 protein and lists the most common genes and DNA from its rows. The sample includes about 690,000 distinct CDR3 sequences, with 15% to 20% observed a single time. Jointly, the top ten make up 15% to 17% of the sample. The sample comprised blood. The receptors come from a man between 50 and 59 years old with Graves' hyperthyroidism.

The chain links TRBV5-8 to TRBJ1-2, with D hard to call. Trimming shortened V by 2 bases and J by 3 bases, and 11 bases separated the two germline ends. This CDR3 contains 14 residues. The germline CDR1 and CDR2 sequences are SGHTS and YDEGEE. The CDR3 DNA reads as TGTGCCAGCAGCTTTACGGACCTCTACTATGGCTACACCTTC. This sequence encodes CASSFTDLYYGYTF.

This clonotype was detected many times. The chain carries TRBV7-2 and TRBJ1-2; 7 nucleotides match TRBD1. The length of the CDR3 is 16 residues. Germline V lookup: CDR1 SGHTA, CDR2 FQGNSA. Trimming at V came to 1 base and at J to 5 bases, leaving 10 bases not matched to a gene. The CDR3 is CASSLGGSQGSYGYTF. CDR3 nucleotides: TGTGCCAGCAGCTTAGGAGGCTCACAGGGGTCATATGGCTACACCTTC.

A remark on this clonotype: Since no conserved phenylalanine or tryptophan closes the CDR3, a read error is the likely cause. V gene TRBV7-2 combines with J gene TRBJ1-1; 7 bases agree with TRBD1. The germline V gene encodes CDR1 SGHTA and CDR2 FQGNSA. V gave up 6 bases and J gave up 5 bases; unmatched junction bases: 6. The CDR3 runs to 13 residues. The CDR3 DNA reads TGTGCCAGCAGACGACAGGGTGGGACTGAAGCTTTCCTT. Its translation is CASRRQGGTEAFL.

The V and J genes are TRBV29-1 and TRBJ2-2, with 13 bases lining up with TRBD2. Germline lookup yields CDR1 SQVTM and CDR2 ANQGSEA. Losses at the gene ends were 5 bases for V and 5 bases for J; bases not matched to a gene: 5. There are 15 residues in the CDR3. This CDR3 reads CSVLQLAGGTGELFF. The DNA for the CDR3 is TGCAGCGTTCTGCAACTAGCGGGAGGGACCGGGGAGCTGTTTTTT.

This clonotype was seen many times. The V gene is TRBV27, the J gene TRBJ1-2, with 7 bases identical to TRBD1. The CDR3 runs to 14 residues. Germline loops: CDR1 MNHEY, CDR2 SMNVEV (reference sequence). Germline trimming cut 6 bases from V and 0 bases from J; bases unmatched to any gene: 4. CDR3 nucleotides: TGTGCCAGCAGAAGGGACAGAGCTAACTATGGCTACACCTTC. As protein: CASRRDRANYGYTF.

The J gene is TRBJ2-6, the V gene TRBV19; D perhaps matches TRBD1 (5 bases). The CDR3 length is 16 residues. V was clipped by 6 bases and J by 0 bases, with 12 bases between them. Germline CDR1 reads LNHDA; CDR2 reads SQIVND (reference sequence). The CDR3 loop reads CASRAGLTSGANVLTF. The CDR3 DNA is TGTGCCAGTAGGGCAGGGTTAACCTCTGGGGCCAACGTCCTGACTTTC.

This clonotype was counted at least ten times. This sequence joins TRBV18 and TRBJ1-4; unclear D gene. The CDR3 length is 11 residues. Per germline, CDR1 KGHSH and CDR2 LQKENI. V lost 2 bases, J lost 6 bases, and 1 base lay in between. Here the CDR3 reads CASSPDEKLFF. DNA for the CDR3: TGTGCCAGCTCACCAGATGAAAAACTGTTTTTT.

Ten or more counts support this clonotype. J is TRBJ1-1 and V is TRBV28; 10 nucleotides match TRBD1. J gave up 7 bases and V 8 bases, and 16 bases lay outside the gene matches. The V gene's germline CDR1 is MDHEN and CDR2 SYDVKM. The CDR3 is 16 residues long. The CDR3 loop reads CASFNSPGTGEGEAFF. The DNA for the CDR3 is TGTGCCAGCTTCAATTCCCCGGGGACAGGGGAAGGTGAAGCTTTCTTT.

The chain uses TRBV29-1 and TRBJ2-7; the D is unclear. The V end lost 4 bases, the J end lost 5 bases, and 12 bases lay between the germline ends. Per germline, CDR1 SQVTM and CDR2 ANQGSEA. The CDR3 contains 12 residues. CDR3 sequence (DNA): TGCAGCGTTGCCCCGACGAGCCACGAGCAGTACTTC. Translated: CSVAPTSHEQYF.

The rearrangement uses TRBV28 and TRBJ1-1, with D possibly being TRBD1 (5 bases). This CDR3 spans 15 amino acids. Trimming took off 5 bases at V and 3 bases at J, with 16 bases between the two ends. Germline CDR1 is MDHEN and CDR2 is SYDVKM. The CDR3 DNA reads TGTGCCAGCAGTCACTCGGGCAGGGTGGACACTGAAGCTTTCTTT. Protein: CASSHSGRVDTEAFF.

The chain carries TRBV5-1 and TRBJ2-2; D is tentatively TRBD1 or TRBD2 (5 bases each). V gave up 1 base and J gave up 1 base, with 11 bases separating them. The CDR3 is made up of 16 amino acids. Looked up from germline, CDR1 is SGHRS and CDR2 is YFSETQ. The CDR3 nucleotides are TGCGCCAGCAGCTTGAATGAGGGGCTGAACACCGGGGAGCTGTTTTTT. Residues: CASSLNEGLNTGELFF. Looking up the rest from reference TRBV5-1 and TRBJ2-2 gives the full variable domain: KAGVTQTPRYLIKTRGQQVTLSCSPISGHRSVSWYQQTPGQGLQFLFEYFSETQRNKGNFPGRFSGRQFSNSRSEMNVSTLELGDSALYLCASSLNEGLNTGELFFGEGSRLTVL.

There are many counts of this clonotype. This sequence joins TRBV28 and TRBJ2-1; 7 bases match TRBD2. The ends lost 2 bases at V and 8 bases at J; junction bases unmatched: 21. From germline, CDR1 is MDHEN and CDR2 SYDVKM. The CDR3 loop spans 19 amino acids. The CDR3 loop reads CASSLGRLTGRSPRHEQFF. The CDR3 DNA reads as TGTGCCAGCAGTTTAGGCCGGCTCACCGGGAGGAGTCCGAGGCATGAGCAGTTCTTC.

This clonotype occurred a few times. This chain connects TRBV19 to TRBJ2-1; D not resolved. The germline CDR1 and CDR2 sequences are LNHDA and SQIVND (reference sequence). V was shortened by 6 bases and J by 7 bases, with 16 bases between the two germline ends. The CDR3 is 14 amino acids. CDR3 in DNA: TGTGCCAGTAGCTATGAAGGGTCGTGGAATGAGCAGTTCTTC. Translated, it gives CASSYEGSWNEQFF.

This sequence joins TRBV5-4 and TRBJ2-7, with D maybe TRBD1 (6 bases). The CDR3 spans 16 residues. Germline assignment: CDR1 SGHNT and CDR2 YYREEE (reference sequence). V lost 3 bases to trimming and J lost 1 base, with 17 bases between them. The CDR3 DNA reads TGTGCCAGCAGCTCCTACCTAGAAGGGGGTTCCTACGAGCAGTACTTC. Its protein is CASSSYLEGGSYEQYF. The full variable domain, with the rest looked up from reference TRBV5-4 and TRBJ2-7, is ETGVTQSPTHLIKTRGQQVTLRCSSQSGHNTVSWYQQALGQGPQFIFQYYREEENGRGNFPPRFSGLQFPNYSSELNVNALELDDSALYLCASSSYLEGGSYEQYFGPGTRLTVT.

The sample holds many counts of this clonotype. The chain joins TRBV5-1 to TRBJ1-1; possibly TRBD1 for D (6 bases). CDR1 and CDR2 (germline): SGHRS, YFSETQ. CDR3 length equals 15 residues. V was shortened by 0 bases and J by 6 bases, with 15 bases between the two germline ends. The CDR3 is CASSLVGQGRAEAFF. The CDR3 DNA is TGCGCCAGCAGCTTGGTAGGGCAGGGGAGGGCTGAAGCTTTCTTT. Combining the CDR3 with reference TRBV5-1 and TRBJ1-1 gives the whole variable domain KAGVTQTPRYLIKTRGQQVTLSCSPISGHRSVSWYQQTPGQGLQFLFEYFSETQRNKGNFPGRFSGRQFSNSRSEMNVSTLELGDSALYLCASSLVGQGRAEAFFGQGTRLTVV.

This clonotype was detected ten times or more. The chain carries TRBV28 and TRBJ2-1; 8 nucleotides align to TRBD1. The trim removed 7 bases at V and 1 base at J, leaving 15 bases unmatched. Looked up from germline, CDR1 is MDHEN and CDR2 is SYDVKM. The CDR3 loop spans 18 amino acids. CDR3 in amino acids: CASTSASTGVKSYNEQFF. In DNA form, the CDR3 reads TGTGCCAGCACCTCCGCCTCGACAGGGGTTAAATCCTACAATGAGCAGTTCTTC.

This clonotype was seen at least ten times. The gene calls are TRBV10-3 and TRBJ2-7, with 8 nucleotides matching TRBD1. The CDR3 sequence is 15 residues long. The ends lost 4 bases at V and 2 bases at J; junction bases unmatched: 7. CDR1 is ENHRY and CDR2 is SYGVKD in the germline V gene. CDR3 DNA sequence: TGTGCCATCAGTGCCCAGGGGGCAAAGGCCTACGAGCAGTACTTC. This translates into CAISAQGAKAYEQYF.

The chain combines TRBV28 with TRBJ1-2; 12 bases are a match to TRBD1. CDR1 is MDHEN, CDR2 SYDVKM, per germline. V trimming: 2 bases; J trimming: 7 bases; junction bases outside the gene matches: 5. CDR3 length: 15 residues. CDR3 DNA: TGTGCCAGCAGTTTAGGGACAGGGGGCTCGTTTGGCTACACCTTC. Amino acids: CASSLGTGGSFGYTF.

In its sample, this clonotype was seen a few times. The rearrangement joins TRBV7-6 to TRBJ1-5; 8 nucleotides agree with TRBD1. CDR1 and CDR2 from the germline V gene are SGHVS and FNYEAQ. The CDR3 totals 15 residues. V trimming: 1 base; J trimming: 4 bases; junction bases outside the gene matches: 3. CDR3: CASSLGTGWNQPQHF. CDR3 nucleotide sequence: TGTGCCAGCAGCTTAGGGACAGGGTGGAATCAGCCCCAGCATTTT.

About this clonotype: An end of the junction differs from the germline gene, which may be a read error. The rearrangement links TRBV6-2 or TRBV6-3 to TRBJ2-1, with 12 bases aligning to TRBD2. Germline-derived CDR1 and CDR2 are MNHEY and SVGEGT. The CDR3 contains 21 residues. The CDR3 region has the DNA TGTACCAGCAGTTCCTTCGGACTAGCGGGAACGGCCCCATTCAAAAACAATGAGCAGTTCTTC. Amino acid sequence: CTSSSFGLAGTAPFKNNEQFF.